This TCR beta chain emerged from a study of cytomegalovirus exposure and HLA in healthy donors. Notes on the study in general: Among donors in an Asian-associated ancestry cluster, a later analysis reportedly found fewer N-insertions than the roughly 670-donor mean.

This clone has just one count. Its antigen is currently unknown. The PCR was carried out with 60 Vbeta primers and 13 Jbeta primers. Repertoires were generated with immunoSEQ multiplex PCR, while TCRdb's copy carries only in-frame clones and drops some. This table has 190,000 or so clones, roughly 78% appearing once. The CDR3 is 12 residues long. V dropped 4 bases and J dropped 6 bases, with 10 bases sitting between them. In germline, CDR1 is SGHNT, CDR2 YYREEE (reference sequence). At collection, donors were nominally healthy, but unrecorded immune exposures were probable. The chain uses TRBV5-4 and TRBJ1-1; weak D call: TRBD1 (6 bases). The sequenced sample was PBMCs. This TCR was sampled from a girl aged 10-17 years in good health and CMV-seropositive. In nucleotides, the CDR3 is TGTGCCAGCAGCACAGACAGGTCTGAAGCTTTCTTT. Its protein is CASSTDRSEAFF. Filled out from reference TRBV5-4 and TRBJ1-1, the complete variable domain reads ETGVTQSPTHLIKTRGQQVTLRCSSQSGHNTVSWYQQALGQGPQFIFQYYREEENGRGNFPPRFSGLQFPNYSSELNVNALELDDSALYLCASSTDRSEAFFGQGTRLTVV.